This TCR beta chain was identified in a study of cytomegalovirus exposure and HLA in healthy donors (dated by TCRdb to between 2016 and 2019). With regard to the full study: An earlier analysis of 550 to 700 of the donors reported approximately 300 Gb of sequence data and around 120 million unique TCR beta sequences from 150 million to 200 million T cells. Roughly 300 gigabases of sequencing data and around 85 million unique TCR sequences made up an early release that covered approximately 650 HLA-typed donors. The genetic ancestry cluster associated with self-reported Caucasian donors included around 76% of the roughly 360 genotyped donors. The study was designed to test whether signatures of past pathogen exposure could be identified by cataloging public T cell receptors. The study profiled the T cell repertoires of 500 to 800 subjects by immunosequencing and related them to cytomegalovirus serostatus. A separate validation cohort of over 95 different subjects was used in addition to the approximately 610-subject first cohort. High-throughput TCR immunosequencing, statistical association of individual TCRs with disease status, and machine learning were combined to predict cytomegalovirus infection status. A later analysis re-examined previously published TCR beta repertoires from 500 to 700 donors and added high-resolution HLA genotyping to investigate patterns of TCR occurrence. Rather than using new phenotypic data, the later analysis identified candidate immune exposures from TCR beta sequences and from how often those sequences occurred across donors. An earlier analysis of around 580 of the donors used high-throughput TCR beta sequencing to judge whether each TCR beta V gene segment behaved as functional or pseudogenic. Donor age, sex, ethnicity and CMV serostatus were compiled together with the repertoire data. Genome-wide SNP genotypes for about 65% of the roughly 670 donors were used in a later genetic analysis, which treated that subset as a discovery cohort. Every repertoire in the discovery cohort had been generated on one and the same sequencing platform. HLA typing included class I and class II loci at four-digit resolution. The number of donors typed differed by locus, with 629-630 for A, B, C, DRB1 and DQB1, 522 for DQA1, about 610 for DPA1, and around 450 for DPB1. Several DR-DQ haplotypes were handled as single units for association and clustering, since linkage in the cohort was strong. Among about 360 genotyped donors of the cohort, an average of roughly 240,000 unique TCR beta nucleotide sequences were sequenced per donor, around 20% of them non-productive. Summary of the overall study and its limitations: The classifier was reported to diagnose cytomegalovirus status with high specificity and sensitivity in both the original and validation cohorts. A further reported finding was that TCR beta sequences accurately predicted the HLA-A and HLA-B alleles for most subjects in the first cohort. According to a later analysis, parvovirus B19, influenza, CMV and Epstein-Barr virus appeared linked to several top co-occurrence clusters. The authors suggested that the approach could potentially be extended to other disease states and immunological phenotypes. Linkage disequilibrium might explain the correlated functional status among segregating V segments, but an unknown experimental factor could not be excluded. At a false discovery rate of 0.05, a later analysis linked some 18,000 TCR beta sequences to specific HLA alleles. A later genetic analysis reported fewer N-insertions in productive TCRs among donors in an Asian-associated ancestry cluster than the roughly 700-donor mean. Across donors, most TCR sequences were observed very rarely, whereas some public TCRs were present in many individuals. Assigning TCR associations to individual alleles was difficult when HLA alleles, especially DR and DQ, strongly co-occurred. In this cohort, only TCR beta chains were sequenced, and detectable features were limited by the absence of alpha or paired-chain data. A later analysis found that most CMV-associated TCR beta chains appeared HLA-restricted, with HLA associations seemingly driven largely by CMV exposure. The presence/absence analyses assumed that sequencing depth was roughly uniform across donors, and that assumption may not be true. In a later genetic analysis, a missense DCLRE1C variant was associated with V-gene and J-gene trimming of TCR beta chains, and the association was replicated in an independent cohort. Some IMGT-functional V segments, including TRBV6-2 and TRBV6-3, could not be distinguished by the 87-base-pair reads and were therefore excluded. Over 15 rarely observed V segments, including chromosome 9 orphons, were excluded from the earlier analysis of approximately 500 of the donors because counts were too low. In a later analysis, HLA-associated TCR beta chains were found to be more clonally expanded and to have lower generation probabilities than equally common non-associated chains. In a later analysis, the rate of TCR association differed among HLA loci, with DRB1 alleles having the most associated TCRs and HLA-C alleles having the fewest. A cluster of highly shared sequence variants was judged likely to be a technical artifact of the sequencing pipeline. The study gave a list of around 170 TCR beta chains associated with cytomegalovirus. For the cohort, immune exposure information was limited to CMV serostatus. Broadly in line with IMGT annotations, most TCR beta V segments showed up in productive rearrangements about 87% or about 30% of the time in an earlier analysis of 450 to 600 of the donors. Because HLA typing was unavailable for some donors at each locus, only the typed subset was used in association tests. A few of the identified cytomegalovirus-associated TCR beta chains were confirmed in vitro to be specific for cytomegalovirus antigens.

Libraries were constructed by the immunoSEQ multiplex PCR assay. For the multiplex PCR, a mixture combining 60 forward primers for TCR Vbeta segments and 13 reverse primers for TCR Jbeta segments was used. A multiplex PCR assay on genomic DNA amplified the CDR3 region of rearranged TCR beta genes. The Illumina HiSeq System was used to sequence the amplified TCR beta libraries as 87-base-pair reads. As for the authors' bioinformatics: A later analysis tallied around 82 million unique TCR beta chains across the 700 or so repertoires, and around 10 million of those chains were shared by two or more donors. Raw reads were error-corrected and collapsed into unique sequences with a nearest-neighbor algorithm that merged closely related sequences to remove PCR and sequencing errors. To assign V, D and J gene segments, CDR3 sequences were aligned to IMGT reference sequences. For a sequence to be retained, a match of at least six nucleotides was required to both a V gene segment and a J gene segment. Rearrangements were called productive when the CDR3 lacked stop codons and stayed in frame with V and J; all others were non-productive. Following IMGT convention, CDR3 was defined as the stretch from the second conserved V-encoded cysteine up to the conserved J-encoded phenylalanine. The earlier analysis of approximately 590 of the donors excluded any sequence lacking an unambiguous match to a single V gene segment. In an earlier analysis of 450 to 700 of the donors, V segments were called functional above 56.7% productive rearrangements and were called segregating when the between-donor standard deviation exceeded 5%. A statistical classification framework was built for diagnosing cytomegalovirus status from the catalog of TCR beta chain sequences. A later analysis assigned V and J genes by comparing TCR nucleotide sequences with IMGT/GENE-DB human TR gene sequences. The TCRdist pipeline was used in a later analysis to assign CDR3 sequences and most-parsimonious VDJ recombination scenarios. In a later analysis, each TCR beta chain was defined by its CDR3 amino acid sequence together with its V-gene family, and reads without a unique V-gene family were excluded. As a way to deal with suspected cross-contamination and a sequencing artifact, a later analysis dropped roughly 620 nucleotide sequences that were highly shared and had low generation probability. For each public chain, a later analysis derived a clonal expansion index from normalized ranks of inferred template counts within each repertoire. A later analysis computed generation probabilities with a VDJ recombination model fitted to out-of-frame rearrangements, and checked the results against IGoR. A later analysis scored TCR-TCR, TCR-HLA and TCR-CMV co-occurrence with hypergeometric tests, applying a repertoire-size bias correction to TCR pairs. To estimate false discovery rates, a later analysis permuted the HLA or CMV assignments 20 times. In a later analysis, co-occurring TCRs were grouped using DBSCAN, with TCRdist sequence similarity added in when clustering inside HLA-allele-positive subsets. Repertoires with fewer than 30,000 or more than 120,000 public chains, plus five repertoires with anomalous nucleotide sharing, were excluded from co-occurrence clustering. TCRdb limited this immuneACCESS table to in-frame rearrangements with V and J called. A share of clones is missing; checked studies link under half to unresolved V genes, and the rest is unexplained. V and J calls and clone size are as listed in that table; D and trimming were resolved from the DNA. This sample gives some 96,000 clones in total; about 80% of them show up just once. The leading ten clones occupy approximately 2% of the sample.

The cohort comprised 670 or so healthy bone marrow donors. All cohort members were sampled while nominally healthy, although unrecorded immune exposures were likely present. The donor was CMV seronegative and was included in the group of 352 seronegative cohort members. A peripheral blood sample was collected from each donor, and TCR beta sequencing was performed on peripheral blood mononuclear cells. The Qiagen DNeasy Blood Extraction Kit was used to extract genomic DNA from the blood cell samples. For this clone: It lacks a known antigen. One base away there is no much larger clone; base qualities are not given.

Trimming at the junction amounts to 4 bases on V and 4 bases on J, and the germline ends lie 12 bases apart. According to the germline V gene, CDR1 reads LGHNA and CDR2 reads YNFKEQ. Including cysteine and phenylalanine, the CDR3 has 14 amino acids. Just CDR3 DNA is preserved here, 42 bases in frame from base 1. This receptor was identified in a man in his forties in good health and CMV-seronegative. Sequences were obtained from PBMCs. In this chain, TRBV4-2 is recombined with TRBJ2-3; perhaps TRBD2 is the D gene, with 5 bases matching. The sequenced DNA is TGTGCCAGCAGCCCAAGAGGGATTCCAGATACGCAGTATTTT. Its protein product is CASSPRGIPDTQYF.